This record looks at one TCR beta chain sequence and its context. Its antigen has not been determined. The input lacks base qualities; no much larger clone sits a single base away. This specimen comes from a study of Ad26.COV2.S vaccination and SARS-CoV-2 variants (dated by TCRdb to about 2021). In terms of the full investigation: Vaccine-arm donors came from COV1001, a multicentre, randomized, double-blind, placebo-controlled phase I-IIa trial of Ad26.COV2.S in healthy adults. Ad26.COV2.S was given intramuscularly at 5x10^10 or 1x10^11 viral particles, as a single shot or as two shots 56 days apart. TCRbeta repertoire sequencing was used to assess the specificity and breadth of SARS-CoV-2-reactive T cell receptors after Ad26.COV2.S vaccination. A total of 32 samples were included in the TCR-sequenced set, comprising roughly 19 Ad26.COV2.S vaccine recipients, 5 placebo recipients and 8 SARS-CoV-2 convalescent individuals. Trial participants were randomized into five groups of five: low-dose or high-dose Ad26.COV2.S given once or twice, or placebo on both occasions. Blinding of investigators to trial group allocation was maintained during experiments and outcome assessment.

The sample's treatment or condition label is to be understood as: around 19 received Ad26.COV2.S at low or high dose, single or two shots; a few received placebo; per-sample allocation not given. For vaccine and placebo recipients, repertoires were sequenced using samples collected on day 63 after the first injection. In Cohort 1b, 25 or so adults aged 18-55 years were enrolled at a single site in Boston, USA, between 29 July and 7 August 2020. Ad26.COV2.S consisted of a replication-incompetent adenovirus type 26 vector by which a prefusion-stabilized SARS-CoV-2 spike protein from the original Wuhan strain was expressed. Study-wide findings and limitations: It was noted by the authors that total T cell responses may have been underestimated by the TCR breadth and depth analyses. Substantial breadth of spike-specific CD8+ and CD4+ T cell responses was reported after vaccination. The study lacked the statistical power to compare responses across vaccine doses or regimens. Non-spike TCR breadth was comparable between vaccine and placebo recipients, consistent with the vaccine containing only spike. Compared with placebo recipients, Ad26.COV2.S recipients showed higher spike-specific TCR breadth (P = 0.0014).

The immunoSEQ Assay was the method used to sequence TCRbeta CDR3 regions. After extraction, genomic DNA underwent amplification by bias-controlled multiplex PCR, followed by high-throughput sequencing. Processing in the source paper ran as follows. To quantify the absolute abundance of every unique TCRbeta CDR3 region, sequences were collapsed and filtered. T cell fraction was estimated by normalizing TCRbeta template counts to usable DNA, with usable DNA measured through amplification of reference genes found in all nucleated cells. Repertoire TCRs were annotated as SARS-CoV-2-specific by exact matching of V gene, CDR3 amino acid sequence and J gene to a known reactive TCR set. The reference SARS-CoV-2 TCR set was derived from MIRA and filtered for enrichment in COVID-19-positive ImmuneCODE repertoires, a step that removed public or cross-reactive TCRs. Using the MIRA antigens, annotated TCRs were further analysed by specific ORF or by position within an ORF. Breadth was defined as the number of annotated unique rearrangements divided by the total number of unique productive rearrangements, and depth was defined as the summed frequency of the annotated unique rearrangements. Two-sided Wilcoxon rank-sum tests were used to compare TCR breadth between groups. TCRdb retrieved this table from immuneACCESS and kept in-frame rearrangements only. Not all clones are present; in checked studies, unresolved V genes account for under half, and no reason is known for the remainder. That table furnishes V, J and clone size, whereas the DNA furnished D and trimming. The sample contains fewer than 800,000 clones, 89% of them found a single time. The ten largest clones capture 1.5% of the sample.

V is clipped by 4 bases and J by 5 bases, and the sequence between their germline boundaries is 9 bases long. Per the germline V gene, SGHVS is the CDR1 and FNYEAQ is the CDR2. Including cysteine and phenylalanine, the CDR3 has 13 amino acids. Here the CDR3 DNA is all that survives: 39 bases in frame from base 1. The sequence is built from TRBV7-6 and TRBJ2-1, with the D gene too uncertain to name. The sequencing used peripheral blood, collected in a trial of Ad26.COV2.S vaccine versus placebo. The origin of this receptor is a person aged 18-60 years who received the Ad26.COV2.S COVID-19 vaccine or a placebo. The CDR3: CASSSGPDNEQFF. The DNA sequence is given as TGTGCCAGCAGCTCCGGACCCGACAATGAGCAGTTCTTC.